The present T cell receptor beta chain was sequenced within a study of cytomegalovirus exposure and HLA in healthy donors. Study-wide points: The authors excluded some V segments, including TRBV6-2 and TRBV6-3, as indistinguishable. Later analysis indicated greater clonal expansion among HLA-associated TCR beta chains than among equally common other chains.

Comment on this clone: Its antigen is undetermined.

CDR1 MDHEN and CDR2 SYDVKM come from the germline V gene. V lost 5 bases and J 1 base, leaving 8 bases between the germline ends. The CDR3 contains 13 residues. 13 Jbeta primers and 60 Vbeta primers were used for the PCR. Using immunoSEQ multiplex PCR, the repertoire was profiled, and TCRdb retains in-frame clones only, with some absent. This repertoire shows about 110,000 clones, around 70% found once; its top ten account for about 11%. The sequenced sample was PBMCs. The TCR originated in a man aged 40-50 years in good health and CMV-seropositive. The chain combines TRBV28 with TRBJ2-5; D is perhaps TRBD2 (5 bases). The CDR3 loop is CASSEEAQETQYF. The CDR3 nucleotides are TGTGCCAGCAGTGAGGAGGCCCAAGAGACCCAGTACTTC.